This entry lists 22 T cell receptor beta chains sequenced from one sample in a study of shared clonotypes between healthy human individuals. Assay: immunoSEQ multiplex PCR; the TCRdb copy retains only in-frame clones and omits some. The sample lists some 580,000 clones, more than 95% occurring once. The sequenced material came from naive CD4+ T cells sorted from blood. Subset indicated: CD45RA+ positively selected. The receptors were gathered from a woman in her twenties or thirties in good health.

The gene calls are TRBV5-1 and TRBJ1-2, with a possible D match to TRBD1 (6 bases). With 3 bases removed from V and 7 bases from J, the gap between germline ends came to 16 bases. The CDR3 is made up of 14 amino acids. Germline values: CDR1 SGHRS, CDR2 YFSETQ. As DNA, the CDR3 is TGCGCCAGCAGCTCGGGACAATCCTTCTCTGGCTACACCTTC. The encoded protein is CASSSGQSFSGYTF.

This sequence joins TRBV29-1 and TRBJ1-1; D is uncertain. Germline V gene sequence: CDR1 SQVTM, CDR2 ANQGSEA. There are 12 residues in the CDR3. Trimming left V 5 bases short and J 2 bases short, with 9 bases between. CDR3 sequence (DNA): TGCAGCGTTATTAAGGGAAACACTGAAGCTTTCTTT. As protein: CSVIKGNTEAFF.

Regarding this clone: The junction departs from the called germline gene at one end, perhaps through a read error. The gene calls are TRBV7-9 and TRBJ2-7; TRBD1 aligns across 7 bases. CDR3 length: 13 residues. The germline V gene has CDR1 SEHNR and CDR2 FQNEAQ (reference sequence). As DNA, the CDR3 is TGTGCCAGCAGGTCCGGGACAGTCCCGCGCGAAGACTTC. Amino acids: CASRSGTVPREDF.

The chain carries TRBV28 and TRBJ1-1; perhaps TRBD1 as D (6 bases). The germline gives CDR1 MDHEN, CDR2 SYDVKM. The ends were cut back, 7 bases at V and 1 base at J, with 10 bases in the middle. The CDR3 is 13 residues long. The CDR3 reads CASTGHTNTEAFF. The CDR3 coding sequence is TGTGCCAGCACGGGACATACGAACACTGAAGCTTTCTTT.

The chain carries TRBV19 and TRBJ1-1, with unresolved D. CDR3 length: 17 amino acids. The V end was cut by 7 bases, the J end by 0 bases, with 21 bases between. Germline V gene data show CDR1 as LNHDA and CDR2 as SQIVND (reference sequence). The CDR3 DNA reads TGTGCCAGTACCCCCTTTGGTGGTTCCGGCATGAACACTGAAGCTTTCTTT. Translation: CASTPFGGSGMNTEAFF.

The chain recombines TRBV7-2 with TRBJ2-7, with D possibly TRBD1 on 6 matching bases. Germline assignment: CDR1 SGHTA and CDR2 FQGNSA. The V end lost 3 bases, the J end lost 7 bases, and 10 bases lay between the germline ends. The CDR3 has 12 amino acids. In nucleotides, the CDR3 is TGTGCCAGCAGCTTCCCAGGGACAGAGCAGTACTTC. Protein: CASSFPGTEQYF.

The CDR3 DNA reads as TGTGCCAGTATAATCGGTAGCGGGAACACCGGGGAGCTGTTTTTT. Translating gives CASIIGSGNTGELFF. The V and J genes are TRBV19 and TRBJ2-2; D might be TRBD2 (6 bases). With 7 bases removed from V and 1 base from J, the gap between germline ends came to 13 bases. The germline gives CDR1 LNHDA, CDR2 SQIVND (reference sequence). The length of the CDR3 is 15 residues.

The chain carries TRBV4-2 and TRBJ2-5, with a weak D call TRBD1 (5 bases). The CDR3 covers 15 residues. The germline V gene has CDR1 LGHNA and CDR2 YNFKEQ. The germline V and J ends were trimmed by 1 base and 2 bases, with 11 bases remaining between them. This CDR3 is CASSQVTGPQETQYF. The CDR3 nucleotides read TGTGCCAGCAGCCAAGTAACAGGACCGCAAGAGACCCAGTACTTC.

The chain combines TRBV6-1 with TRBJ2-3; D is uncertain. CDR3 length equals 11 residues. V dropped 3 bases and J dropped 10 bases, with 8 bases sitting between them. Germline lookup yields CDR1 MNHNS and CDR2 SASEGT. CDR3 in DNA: TGTGCCAGCAGTGATTATTCGGCGCAGTATTTT. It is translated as CASSDYSAQYF.

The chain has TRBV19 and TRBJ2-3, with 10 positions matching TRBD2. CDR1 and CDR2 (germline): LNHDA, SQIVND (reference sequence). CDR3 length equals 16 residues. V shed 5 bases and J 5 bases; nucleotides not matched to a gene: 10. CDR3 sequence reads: CASSLQGLAIGDTQYF. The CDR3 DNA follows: TGTGCCAGTAGTTTACAGGGACTAGCGATCGGAGATACGCAGTATTTT.

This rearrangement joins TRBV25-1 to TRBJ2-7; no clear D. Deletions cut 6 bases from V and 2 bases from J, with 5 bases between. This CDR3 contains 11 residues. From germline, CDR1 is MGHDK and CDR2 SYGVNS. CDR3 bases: TGTGCCAGCAGGCGCGCCTACGAGCAGTACTTC. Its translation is CASRRAYEQYF.

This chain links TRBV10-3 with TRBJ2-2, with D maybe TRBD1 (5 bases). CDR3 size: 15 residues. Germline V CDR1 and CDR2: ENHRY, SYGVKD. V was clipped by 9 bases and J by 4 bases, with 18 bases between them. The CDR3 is CAIGEQAPSTGELFF. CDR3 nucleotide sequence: TGTGCCATAGGGGAACAGGCCCCGAGCACCGGGGAGCTGTTTTTT.

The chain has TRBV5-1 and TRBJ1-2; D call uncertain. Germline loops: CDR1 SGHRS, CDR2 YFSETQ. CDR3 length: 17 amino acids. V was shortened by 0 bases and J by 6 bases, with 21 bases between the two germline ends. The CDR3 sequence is CASSLEPTALGEDGYTF. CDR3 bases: TGCGCCAGCAGCTTGGAGCCGACGGCTTTGGGCGAGGATGGCTACACCTTC.

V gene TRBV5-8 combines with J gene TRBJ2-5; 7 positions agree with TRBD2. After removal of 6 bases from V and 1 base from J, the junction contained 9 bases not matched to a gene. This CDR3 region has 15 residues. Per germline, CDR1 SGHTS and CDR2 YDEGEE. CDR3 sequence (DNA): TGTGCCAGCACCGGGGGGTCTTCGCGCCAAGAGACCCAGTACTTC. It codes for CASTGGSSRQETQYF.

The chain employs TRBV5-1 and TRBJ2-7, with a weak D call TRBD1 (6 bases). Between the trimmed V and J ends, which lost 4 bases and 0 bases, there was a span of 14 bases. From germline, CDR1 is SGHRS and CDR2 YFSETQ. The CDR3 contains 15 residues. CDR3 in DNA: TGCGCCAGCAGCCCGGCTCTGGACAGCTCCTACGAGCAGTACTTC. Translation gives CASSPALDSSYEQYF.

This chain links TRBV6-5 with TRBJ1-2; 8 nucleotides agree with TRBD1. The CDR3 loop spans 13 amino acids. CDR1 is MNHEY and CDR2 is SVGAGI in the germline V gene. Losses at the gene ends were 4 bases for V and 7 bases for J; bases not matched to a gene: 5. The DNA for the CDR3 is TGTGCCAGCAGTTTCGGGCAGGGGGCTGGCTACACCTTC. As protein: CASSFGQGAGYTF.

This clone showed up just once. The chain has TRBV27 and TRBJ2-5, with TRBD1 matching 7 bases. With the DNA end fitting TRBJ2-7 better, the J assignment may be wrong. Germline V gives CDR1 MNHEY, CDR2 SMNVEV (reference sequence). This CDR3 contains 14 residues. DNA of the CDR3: TGTGCCAGCAGTTTTCTGGACAGGACCTACGAGCAGTACTTC. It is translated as CASSFLDRTYEQYF.

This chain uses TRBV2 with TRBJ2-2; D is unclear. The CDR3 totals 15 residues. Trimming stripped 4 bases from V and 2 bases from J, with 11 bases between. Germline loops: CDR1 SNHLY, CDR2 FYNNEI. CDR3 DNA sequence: TGTGCCAGCAGTGTATCGGACGTTAACACCGGGGAGCTGTTTTTT. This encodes CASSVSDVNTGELFF.

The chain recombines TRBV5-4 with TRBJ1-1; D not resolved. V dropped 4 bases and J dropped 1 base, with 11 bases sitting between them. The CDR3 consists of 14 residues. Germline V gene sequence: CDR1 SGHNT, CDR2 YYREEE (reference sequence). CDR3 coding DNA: TGTGCCAGCAGCCGATGGACGGGGAACACTGAAGCTTTCTTT. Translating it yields CASSRWTGNTEAFF.

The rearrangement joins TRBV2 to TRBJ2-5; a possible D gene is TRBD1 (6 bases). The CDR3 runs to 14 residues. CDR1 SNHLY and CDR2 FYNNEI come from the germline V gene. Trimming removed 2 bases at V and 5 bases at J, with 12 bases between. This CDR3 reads CASSEQGLRETQYF. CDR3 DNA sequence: TGTGCCAGCAGTGAACAGGGGCTCCGGGAGACCCAGTACTTC.

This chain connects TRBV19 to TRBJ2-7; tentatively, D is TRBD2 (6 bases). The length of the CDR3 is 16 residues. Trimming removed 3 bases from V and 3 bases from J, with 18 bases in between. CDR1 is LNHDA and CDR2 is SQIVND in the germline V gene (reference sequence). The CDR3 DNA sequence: TGTGCCAGTAGTATTGGAGTCGGGGGAATGGGCTACGAGCAGTACTTC. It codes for CASSIGVGGMGYEQYF.

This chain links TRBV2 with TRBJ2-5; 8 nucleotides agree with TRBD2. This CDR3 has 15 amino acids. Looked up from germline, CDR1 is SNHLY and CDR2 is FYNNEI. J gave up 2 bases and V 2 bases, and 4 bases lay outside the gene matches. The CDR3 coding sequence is TGTGCCAGCAGTGAAACGGGACTAGGACAAGAGACCCAGTACTTC. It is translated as CASSETGLGQETQYF.